The text below deals with one T cell receptor (beta chain). Its cognate antigen is unknown. Every donor provided one heparinised blood draw, which averaged approximately 100 mL. This record comes from a study of beta chain features in type 1 diabetes. Overall study results and limits: In patients and controls equally, PCR might favor templates that are shorter.

Sequenced material consisted of expressed TCRB transcripts (all of the isolated RNA was reverse transcribed). TCRdb's table, derived via immunoSEQ multiplex PCR, lists solely in-frame clones and lacks some. The table shows 150,000 to 200,000 clones, with approximately 8.4% occurring only once. From germline, CDR1 is SGHTA and CDR2 FQGNSA. V was cut by 0 bases and J by 3 bases, with 4 bases left in between. The CDR3 loop spans 13 amino acids. This TCR was sampled from a young woman in good health. The chain combines TRBV7-2 with TRBJ2-3, with D unclear. The sample consisted of central memory CD4+ T cells from blood. The CDR3 region is CASSLARTDTQYF. DNA of the CDR3: TGTGCCAGCAGCTTAGCGCGGACAGATACGCAGTATTTT.